The 13 T cell receptor beta chains below come from one sample, sequenced in a study of CD8 T cells in Susac syndrome. With random hexamers, reverse transcription was performed on about 0.45 to 1 ug of RNA. TCRdb recomputed calls from the immunoSEQ multiplex PCR reads with MiXCR, one row per CDR3 protein. The top ten clones hold about 0.41% of a sample with 80,000 or so distinct CDR3 sequences, around 96% of them seen once. The material sequenced was CD8+ T cells from PBMCs. All receptors derive from a human donor with Susac syndrome.

The chain recombines TRBV24-1 with TRBJ2-7, with a possible D match to TRBD2 (6 bases). This CDR3 has 19 amino acids. Trimming left V 2 bases short and J 3 bases short, with 25 bases between. Germline values: CDR1 KGHDR, CDR2 SFDVKD. In nucleotides, the CDR3 is TGTGCCACCAGTGATTGGAATGAAGGACTAACGGGAGTAAACTACGAGCAGTACTTC. Translation: CATSDWNEGLTGVNYEQYF.

This clonotype was found once. The J gene is TRBJ2-7, the V gene TRBV9; TRBD1 matches at 10 bases. This CDR3 has 15 residues. CDR1 and CDR2 (germline): SGDLS, YYNGEE. V lost 4 bases, J lost 5 bases, and 9 bases stayed unmatched. CDR3: CASSSYGTGDDEQYF. CDR3 nucleotides: TGTGCCAGCAGCTCCTACGGGACAGGGGATGACGAGCAGTACTTC.

The V gene is TRBV5-6, the J gene TRBJ2-5; D remains ambiguous. Trimming removed 4 bases at V and 3 bases at J, with 10 bases between. Per germline, CDR1 SGHDT and CDR2 YYEEEE. The CDR3 runs to 13 residues. The CDR3 DNA is TGTGCCAGCAGCAGGGTGATGGAAGAGACCCAGTACTTC. Encoded protein: CASSRVMEETQYF.

CDR3 loop: CSAGPGGRSGGELFF. CDR3 DNA sequence: TGCAGCGCGGGGCCGGGCGGGAGGTCCGGCGGGGAGCTGTTTTTT. The V and J genes are TRBV29-1 and TRBJ2-2; 8 bases are a match to TRBD2. The CDR3 length is 15 residues. V lost 7 bases, J lost 7 bases, and 14 bases stayed unmatched. Germline V gene sequence: CDR1 SQVTM, CDR2 ANQGSEA.

This CDR3 reads CSVGKSGGAANEQFF. The CDR3, as DNA: TGCAGCGTGGGAAAGAGCGGGGGGGCCGCCAATGAGCAGTTCTTC. The rearrangement links TRBV29-1 to TRBJ2-1; TRBD2 matches at 10 bases. The CDR3 runs to 15 residues. Germline V CDR1 and CDR2: SQVTM, ANQGSEA. Trimming removed 6 bases from V and 6 bases from J; junction bases left unmatched: 11.

This clonotype was detected only once. This chain links TRBV7-3 with TRBJ2-3, with D perhaps TRBD2 (6 bases). This CDR3 has 15 amino acids. Per germline, CDR1 SGHTA and CDR2 FQGTGA. The ends were cut back, 5 bases at V and 3 bases at J, with 15 bases in the middle. CDR3 in DNA: TGTGCCAGCAGCCCCTACGGGGGACGTACAGATACGCAGTATTTT. Protein: CASSPYGGRTDTQYF.

The rearrangement links TRBV28 to TRBJ2-7, with D unresolved. CDR1 MDHEN and CDR2 SYDVKM come from the germline V gene. The V gene lost 6 bases and the J gene lost 0 bases, with 12 bases spanning the gap. The CDR3 sequence is 14 residues long. CDR3: CASSHTAVSYEQYF. The DNA for the CDR3 is TGTGCCAGCAGCCATACGGCGGTCTCCTACGAGCAGTACTTC.

The V and J genes are TRBV25-1 and TRBJ2-5, with 7 bases that match TRBD1. V gave up 4 bases and J gave up 2 bases; unmatched junction bases: 16. The CDR3 is 18 residues long. The germline V gene encodes CDR1 MGHDK and CDR2 SYGVNS. The CDR3 nucleotides are TGTGCCAGCAGTGCCCAACCCTTCCGGGACAGTGGACAAGAGACCCAGTACTTC. Translation: CASSAQPFRDSGQETQYF.

This chain connects TRBV4-2 to TRBJ2-5; 9 bases match TRBD2. After removal of 0 bases from V and 1 base from J, the junction contained 6 bases not matched to a gene. The germline CDR1 and CDR2 sequences are LGHNA and YNFKEQ. CDR3 length: 17 residues. The CDR3 region is CASSQESAGGGQETQYF. DNA for the CDR3: TGTGCCAGCAGCCAAGAATCGGCGGGAGGGGGCCAAGAGACCCAGTACTTC.

The chain combines TRBV29-1 with TRBJ1-1; D unresolved. V dropped 5 bases and J dropped 1 base, with 5 bases sitting between them. The germline V gene has CDR1 SQVTM and CDR2 ANQGSEA. The CDR3 extends over 11 amino acids. CDR3 bases: TGCAGCGTTTTTAAGAACACTGAAGCTTTCTTT. Translating gives CSVFKNTEAFF.

The chain links TRBV25-1 to TRBJ2-5; D remains ambiguous. There are 12 residues in the CDR3. With 3 bases removed from V and 5 bases from J, the gap between germline ends came to 7 bases. The germline V gene encodes CDR1 MGHDK and CDR2 SYGVNS. The DNA of the CDR3 is TGTGCCAGCAGTGACATGGCGGAGACCCAGTACTTC. This encodes CASSDMAETQYF.

This chain links TRBV4-1 with TRBJ1-1, with D unclear. Trimming cost V 6 bases and J 1 base, with 18 bases left between them. This CDR3 is 16 amino acids long. CDR1 is MGHRA and CDR2 is YSYEKL in the germline V gene. The CDR3 DNA sequence: TGCGCCAGCAGTAAAAAGAAGGGCAGGACGAACACTGAAGCTTTCTTT. Amino acid sequence: CASSKKKGRTNTEAFF.

The chain carries TRBV15 and TRBJ1-5; TRBD1 matches 8 bases. Looked up from germline, CDR1 is LNHNV and CDR2 is YYDKDF (reference sequence). CDR3 length equals 15 residues. The J segment lost 3 bases and the V segment lost 3 bases, leaving 4 bases of the junction unmatched. CDR3 nucleotide sequence: TGTGCCACCAGCAGTGGACAGGGACACAATCAGCCCCAGCATTTT. Translation: CATSSGQGHNQPQHF.